This T cell receptor (beta chain) was profiled in a study of blood T cells in healthy people across ages. CDR3 length: 13 residues. CDR1 and CDR2 from the germline V gene are SQVTM and ANQGSEA. Study-level findings and limits: Nothing was known about donor CMV status, and this possibly confounded expanded clonotype changes. Donors of long life had a larger count of naive CD4+ cells and greater diversity than aged donors.

Concerning this clonotype itself: Its antigen is undetermined. A clone one base away is much larger, so this may be a read error.

A J-beta primer mix and a sample-barcoded 5' primer were used in a second PCR of about 7 to 12 cycles. Template switching added a 12-random-nucleotide identifier to every cDNA molecule. TCRdb reprocessed the 5' RACE reads via MiXCR and lists one record per CDR3 protein. Among 1.5 million to 2 million distinct CDR3 sequences listed, about 50% were seen once. No fewer than 5.5 micrograms of total RNA were isolated from every sample. The chain combines TRBV29-1 with TRBJ2-7; D might be TRBD1 (5 bases). The receptor was derived from a woman between 40 and 50 years old in good health. The sample comprised blood. The CDR3 coding sequence is TGCAGCATTGAAAGAGACAGCCCCTACGAGCAGTACTTC. Translating gives CSIERDSPYEQYF.